These T cell receptor beta chains were read from a single sample in a study of cytomegalovirus exposure and HLA in healthy donors. Profiled with immunoSEQ multiplex PCR; TCRdb holds only in-frame clones, not every one. The sample has about 250,000 clones, more than 75% seen once. Sequences were obtained from PBMCs. The receptor source for this set is a man between 18 and 35 years old in good health and CMV-seropositive. The CDR3 runs from the conserved cysteine through the conserved F or W.

>TRBV28
CASSRGLAGVGQGITGELFF
>TRBV7-9
CASSLVLGQLYGYTF
>TRBV6-1
CASNGNQGPLYEQYF
>TRBV6-1
CASSEHSGGETQYF
>TRBV28
CASSPGQWTYEQYF
>TRBV5-5
CASSLRQETQYF
>TRBV7-9
CASRRPGANEQFF
>TRBV2
CASSVISSGNTIYF
>TRBV11-2
CASSFKRTIPHEQFF
>TRBV7-6
CASSTHQGAFTEAFF
>TRBV2
CASSDLRLGRYNEQFF
>TRBV2
CASRGGYSNQPQHF
>TRBV7-9
CASSFLGGPNSGNTIYF
>TRBV27
CASSLTGYEQYF
>TRBV5-1
CASSLAKAGDYGYTF
>TRBV28
CASSLTGGRDGYTF
>TRBV28
CASSPAGGGSYEQYF